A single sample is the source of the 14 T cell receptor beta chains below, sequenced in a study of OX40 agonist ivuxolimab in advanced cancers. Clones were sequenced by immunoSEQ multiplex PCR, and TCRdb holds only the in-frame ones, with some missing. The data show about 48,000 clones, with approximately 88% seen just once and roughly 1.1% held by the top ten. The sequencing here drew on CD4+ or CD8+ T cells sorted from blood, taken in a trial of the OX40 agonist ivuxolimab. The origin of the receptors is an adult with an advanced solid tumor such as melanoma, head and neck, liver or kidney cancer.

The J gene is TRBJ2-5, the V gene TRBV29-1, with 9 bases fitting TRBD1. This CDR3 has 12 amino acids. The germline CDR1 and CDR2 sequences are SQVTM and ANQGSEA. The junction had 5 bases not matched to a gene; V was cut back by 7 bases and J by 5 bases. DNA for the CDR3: TGCAGCGCGGGACAGGGAGGCGAGACCCAGTACTTC. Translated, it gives CSAGQGGETQYF.

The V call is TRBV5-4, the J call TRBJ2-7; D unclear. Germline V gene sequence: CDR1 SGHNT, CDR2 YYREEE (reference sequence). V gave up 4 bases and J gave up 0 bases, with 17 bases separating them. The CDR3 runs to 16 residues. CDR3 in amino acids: CASSPRREISSYEQYF. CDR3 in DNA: TGTGCCAGCAGCCCCAGGCGTGAGATTAGCTCCTACGAGCAGTACTTC.

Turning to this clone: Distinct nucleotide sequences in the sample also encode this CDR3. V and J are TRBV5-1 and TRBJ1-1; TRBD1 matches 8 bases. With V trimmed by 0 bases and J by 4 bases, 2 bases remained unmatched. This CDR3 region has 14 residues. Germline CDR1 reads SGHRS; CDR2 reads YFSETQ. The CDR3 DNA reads TGCGCCAGCAGCTTGGCAGGGGGCGGCACTGAAGCTTTCTTT. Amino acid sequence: CASSLAGGGTEAFF. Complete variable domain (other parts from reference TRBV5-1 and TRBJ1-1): KAGVTQTPRYLIKTRGQQVTLSCSPISGHRSVSWYQQTPGQGLQFLFEYFSETQRNKGNFPGRFSGRQFSNSRSEMNVSTLELGDSALYLCASSLAGGGTEAFFGQGTRLTVV.

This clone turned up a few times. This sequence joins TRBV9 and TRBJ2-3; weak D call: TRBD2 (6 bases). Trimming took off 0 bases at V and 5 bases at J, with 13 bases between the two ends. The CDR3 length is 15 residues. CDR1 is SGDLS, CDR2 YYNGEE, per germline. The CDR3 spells CASSVGGVRGDTQYF. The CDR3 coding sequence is TGTGCCAGCAGCGTAGGAGGGGTGCGGGGAGATACGCAGTATTTT.

The CDR3 DNA follows: TGTGCCAGCAGACCCGCTAGCGGGAACACCGGGGAGCTGTTTTTT. Its protein is CASRPASGNTGELFF. The chain carries TRBV7-3 and TRBJ2-2; TRBD2 matches at 7 bases. CDR1 SGHTA and CDR2 FQGTGA come from the germline V gene. The CDR3 runs to 15 residues. Trimming removed 6 bases from V and 1 base from J; junction bases left unmatched: 5.

The CDR3 loop reads CASSVGGKETQYF. The CDR3 DNA follows: TGTGCCAGTAGTGTGGGAGGAAAAGAGACCCAGTACTTC. The rearrangement joins TRBV19 to TRBJ2-5; tentative D call: TRBD2 (6 bases). The CDR3 spans 13 residues. Trimming removed 5 bases from V and 3 bases from J, with 10 bases in between. Germline CDR1 reads LNHDA; CDR2 reads SQIVND (reference sequence).

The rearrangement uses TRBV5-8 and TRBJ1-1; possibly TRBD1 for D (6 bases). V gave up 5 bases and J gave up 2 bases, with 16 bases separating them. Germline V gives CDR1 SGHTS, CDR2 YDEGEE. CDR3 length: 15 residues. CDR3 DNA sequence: TGTGCCAGCAGTGAAGGGGACACGCGAAACACTGAAGCTTTCTTT. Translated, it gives CASSEGDTRNTEAFF. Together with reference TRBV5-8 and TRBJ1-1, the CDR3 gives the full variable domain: EAGVTQSPTHLIKTRGQQATLRCSPISGHTSVYWYQQALGLGLQFLLWYDEGEERNRGNFPPRFSGRQFPNYSSELNVNALELEDSALYLCASSEGDTRNTEAFFGQGTRLTVV.

In DNA form, the CDR3 reads TGCGCCAGCACTCGGACTAGCGGAAGGGAGACCCAGTACTTC. This gives the protein CASTRTSGRETQYF. V and J are TRBV5-1 and TRBJ2-5; 10 bases are shared with TRBD2. V gave up 6 bases and J gave up 5 bases; unmatched junction bases: 7. The length of the CDR3 is 14 residues. CDR1 and CDR2 (germline): SGHRS, YFSETQ.

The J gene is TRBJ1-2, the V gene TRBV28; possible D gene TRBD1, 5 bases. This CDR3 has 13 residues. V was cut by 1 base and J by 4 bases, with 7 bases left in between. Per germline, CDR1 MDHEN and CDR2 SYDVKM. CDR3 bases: TGTGCCAGCAGTTTATCCAGGGTCTATGGCTACACCTTC. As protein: CASSLSRVYGYTF.

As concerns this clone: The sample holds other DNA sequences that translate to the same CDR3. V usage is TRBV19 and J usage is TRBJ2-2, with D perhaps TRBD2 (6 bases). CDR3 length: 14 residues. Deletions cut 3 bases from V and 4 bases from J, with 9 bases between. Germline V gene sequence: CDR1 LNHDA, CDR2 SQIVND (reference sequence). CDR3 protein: CASSIGRGTGELFF. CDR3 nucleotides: TGTGCCAGTAGTATCGGGAGAGGCACCGGGGAGCTGTTTTTT.

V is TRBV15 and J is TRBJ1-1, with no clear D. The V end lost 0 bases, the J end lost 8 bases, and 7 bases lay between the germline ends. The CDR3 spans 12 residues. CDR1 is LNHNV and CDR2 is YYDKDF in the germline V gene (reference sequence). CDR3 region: CATSRDQKEAFF. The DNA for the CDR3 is TGTGCCACCAGCAGAGACCAGAAAGAAGCTTTCTTT.

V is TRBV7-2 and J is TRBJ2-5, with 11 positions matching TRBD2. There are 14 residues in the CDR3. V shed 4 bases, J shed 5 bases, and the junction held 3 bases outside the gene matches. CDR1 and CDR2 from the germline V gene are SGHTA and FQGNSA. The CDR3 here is CASSWASGGETQYF. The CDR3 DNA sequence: TGTGCCAGCAGCTGGGCTAGCGGGGGGGAGACCCAGTACTTC.

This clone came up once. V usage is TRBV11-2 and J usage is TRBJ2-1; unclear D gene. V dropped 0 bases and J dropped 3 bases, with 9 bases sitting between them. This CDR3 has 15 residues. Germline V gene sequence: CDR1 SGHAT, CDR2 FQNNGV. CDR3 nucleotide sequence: TGTGCCAGCAGCTTAGATATGAGAGGCTACAATGAGCAGTTCTTC. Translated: CASSLDMRGYNEQFF.

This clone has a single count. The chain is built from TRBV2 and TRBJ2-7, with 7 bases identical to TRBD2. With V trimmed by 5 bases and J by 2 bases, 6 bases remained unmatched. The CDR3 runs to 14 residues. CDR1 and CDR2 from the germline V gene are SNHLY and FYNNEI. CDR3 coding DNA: TGTGCCAGCAGTCGCCAGGGAGGGGCCTACGAGCAGTACTTC. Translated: CASSRQGGAYEQYF.